This entry concerns a single T cell receptor beta chain. There were approximately 200,000 CFSE-labeled responder cells plated together with approximately 200,000 irradiated, violet-dye-labeled stimulator cells. V was pared by 0 bases and J by 3 bases, with 15 bases between. This CDR3 spans 16 amino acids. CDR1 is LGHNA and CDR2 is YNFKEQ in the germline V gene. The protocol was immunoSEQ multiplex PCR, while the TCRdb copy is restricted to in-frame clones and leaves out a portion. The sample shows around 19,000 clones, 35% to 40% of them seen only once. This specimen comes from a study of graft-versus-host responses after intestinal transplantation. Study background: The study gave all recipients anti-thymocyte globulin induction, then tacrolimus and steroids for approximately 3 years. The study, taken as a whole, reports: Analysis identified GvH clones in recipient marrow, with some appearing first in ileum or blood. The presence of high graft-versus-host to host-versus-graft clonal ratios in allografts characterized patients with graft-donor T cell macrochimerism.

This rearrangement joins TRBV4-2 to TRBJ2-7; D remains unclear. Sequenced here: alloreactive CD4+ T cells from a mixed lymphocyte reaction culture, sampled before intestinal transplant. Subset in this sample: CFSE-low proliferating T cells sorted from roughly six-day pre-transplant mixed lymphocyte reaction (GvH or HvG direction). This TCR was sampled from a human patient who received an intestinal transplant. CDR3 sequence (DNA): TGTGCCAGCAGCCAAGAGTCCCCCGCCCCCATCTACGAGCAGTACTTC. It codes for CASSQESPAPIYEQYF.